These T cell receptor beta chains were read from a single sample in a study of shared clonotypes between healthy human individuals. Libraries were prepared by immunoSEQ multiplex PCR; TCRdb keeps only in-frame clonotypes and omits some of them. The sample lists 2 million to 2.5 million clones; about 95% were seen once. The sample consisted of naive CD4+ T cells sorted from blood. Source of these receptors: a man aged 18 to 29 in good health. CDR3s leave out the opening cysteine and the closing phenylalanine or tryptophan. Rows give clone size only sometimes, using once, few, many, or a class for an expanded clone.

length: 13; size: .; V: TRBV18; CDR3: ASSQGSGSAYGYT
length: 13; size: .; V: TRBV10-3; CDR3: AMGASGSITDTQY
length: 11; size: .; V: TRBV19; CDR3: ASSRDPGGGYT
length: 14; size: .; V: TRBV29-1; CDR3: SVVGGPWTSNYGYT
length: 12; size: .; V: TRBV9; CDR3: ASSVGWATDTQY
length: 11; size: .; V: TRBV7-2; CDR3: ASSWGRVQPQH
length: 11; size: .; V: TRBV7-2; CDR3: ASSFASGTEAF
length: 15; size: .; V: TRBV5-1; CDR3: ASSLGLAGGPTYEQY
length: 12; size: .; V: TRBV7-2; CDR3: ASTKQGQAQEQF
length: 13; size: once; V: TRBV2; CDR3: ASSEGSGDVYEQY
length: 12; size: .; V: TRBV7-2; CDR3: ASSQGNSAYEQY
length: 9; size: .; V: TRBV28; CDR3: ASRVPYGYT
length: 13; size: .; V: TRBV18; CDR3: ASSPLGGSTDTQY
length: 11; size: .; V: TRBV30; CDR3: AWSRPIDYEQY
length: 12; size: .; V: TRBV6-1; CDR3: ASRYLQGADTQY
length: 14; size: .; V: TRBV4-1; CDR3: ASSQTSGRFTGELF